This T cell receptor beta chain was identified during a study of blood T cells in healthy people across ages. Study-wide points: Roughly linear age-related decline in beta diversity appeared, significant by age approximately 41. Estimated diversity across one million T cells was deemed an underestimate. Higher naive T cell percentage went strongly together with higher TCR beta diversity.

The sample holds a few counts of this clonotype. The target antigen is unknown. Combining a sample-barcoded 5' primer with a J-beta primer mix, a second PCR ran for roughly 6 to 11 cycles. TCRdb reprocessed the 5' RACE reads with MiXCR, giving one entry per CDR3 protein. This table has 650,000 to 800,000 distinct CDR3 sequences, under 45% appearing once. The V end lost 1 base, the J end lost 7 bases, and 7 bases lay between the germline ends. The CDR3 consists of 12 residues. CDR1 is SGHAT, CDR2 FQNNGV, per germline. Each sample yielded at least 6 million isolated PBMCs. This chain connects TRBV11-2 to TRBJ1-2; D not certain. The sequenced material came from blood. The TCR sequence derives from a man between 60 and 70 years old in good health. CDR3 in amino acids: CASSLGDAGYTF. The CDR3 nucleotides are TGTGCCAGCAGCTTAGGCGATGCTGGCTACACCTTC.